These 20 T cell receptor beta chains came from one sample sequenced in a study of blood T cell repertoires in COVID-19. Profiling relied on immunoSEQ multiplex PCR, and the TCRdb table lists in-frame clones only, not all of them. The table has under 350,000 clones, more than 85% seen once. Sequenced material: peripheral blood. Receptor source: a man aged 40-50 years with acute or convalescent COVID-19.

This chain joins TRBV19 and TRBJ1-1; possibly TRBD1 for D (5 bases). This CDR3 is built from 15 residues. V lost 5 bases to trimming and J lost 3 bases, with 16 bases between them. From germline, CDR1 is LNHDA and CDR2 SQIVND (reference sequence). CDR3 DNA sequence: TGTGCCAGTAGTTTAAGTACCGGGGGTGACACTGAAGCTTTCTTT. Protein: CASSLSTGGDTEAFF.

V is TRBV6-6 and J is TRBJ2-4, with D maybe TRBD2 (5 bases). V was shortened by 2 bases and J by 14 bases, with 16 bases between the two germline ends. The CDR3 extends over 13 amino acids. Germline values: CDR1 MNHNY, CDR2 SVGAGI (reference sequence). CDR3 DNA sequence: TGTGCCAGCAGTTACCCCTTGGACGGGAAGAAGTACTTC. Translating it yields CASSYPLDGKKYF.

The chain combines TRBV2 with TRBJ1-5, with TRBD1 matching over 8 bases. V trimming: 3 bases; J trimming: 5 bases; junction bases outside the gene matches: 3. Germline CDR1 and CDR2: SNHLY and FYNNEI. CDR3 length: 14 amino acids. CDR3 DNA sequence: TGTGCCAGCAGTGATTGGACAGGGTATCAGCCCCAGCATTTT. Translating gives CASSDWTGYQPQHF. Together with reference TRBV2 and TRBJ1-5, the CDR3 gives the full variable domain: EPEVTQTPSHQVTQMGQEVILRCVPISNHLYFYWYRQILGQKVEFLVSFYNNEISEKSEIFDDQFSVERPDGSNFTLKIRSTKLEDSAMYFCASSDWTGYQPQHFGDGTRLSIL.

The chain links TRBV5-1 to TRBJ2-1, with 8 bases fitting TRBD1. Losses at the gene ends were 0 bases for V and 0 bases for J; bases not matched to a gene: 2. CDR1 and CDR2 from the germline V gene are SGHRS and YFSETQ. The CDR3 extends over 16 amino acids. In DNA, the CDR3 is TGCGCCAGCAGCTTGGGGACAGGGAACTCCTACAATGAGCAGTTCTTC. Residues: CASSLGTGNSYNEQFF.

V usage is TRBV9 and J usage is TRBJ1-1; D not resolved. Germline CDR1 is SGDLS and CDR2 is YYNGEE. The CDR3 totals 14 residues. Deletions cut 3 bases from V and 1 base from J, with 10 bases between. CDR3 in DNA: TGTGCCAGCAGCGAGAGGGCAGGGAACACTGAAGCTTTCTTT. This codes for CASSERAGNTEAFF.

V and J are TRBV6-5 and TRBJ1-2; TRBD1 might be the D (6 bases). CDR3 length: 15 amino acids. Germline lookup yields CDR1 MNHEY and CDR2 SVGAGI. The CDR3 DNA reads TGTGCGGGGCGTACAGGGTTTTTAGCTAACTATGGCTACACCTTC. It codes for CAGRTGFLANYGYTF.

The CDR3 nucleotides read TGTGCCAGCAGCGCGCAGGGGGATCAGCCCCAGCATTTT. Translated: CASSAQGDQPQHF. The rearrangement links TRBV7-2 to TRBJ1-5, with 7 bases that match TRBD1. CDR1 is SGHTA, CDR2 FQGNSA, per germline. V gave up 5 bases and J gave up 5 bases; unmatched junction bases: 3. This CDR3 is built from 13 residues.

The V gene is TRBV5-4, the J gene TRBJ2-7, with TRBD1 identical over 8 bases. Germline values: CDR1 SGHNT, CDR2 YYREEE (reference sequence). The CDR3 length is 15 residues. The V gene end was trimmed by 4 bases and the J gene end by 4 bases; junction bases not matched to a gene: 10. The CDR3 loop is CASSPGQGILYEQYF. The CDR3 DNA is TGTGCCAGCAGCCCCGGACAGGGTATTTTGTACGAGCAGTACTTC. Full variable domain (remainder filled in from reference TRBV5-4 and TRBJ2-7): ETGVTQSPTHLIKTRGQQVTLRCSSQSGHNTVSWYQQALGQGPQFIFQYYREEENGRGNFPPRFSGLQFPNYSSELNVNALELDDSALYLCASSPGQGILYEQYFGPGTRLTVT.

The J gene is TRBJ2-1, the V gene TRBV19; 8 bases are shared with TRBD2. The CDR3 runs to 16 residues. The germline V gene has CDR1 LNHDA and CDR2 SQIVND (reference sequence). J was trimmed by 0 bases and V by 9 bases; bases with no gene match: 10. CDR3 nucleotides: TGTGCCAGCCTTCCAGCGGGAGTAACCTCCTACAATGAGCAGTTCTTC. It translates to CASLPAGVTSYNEQFF.

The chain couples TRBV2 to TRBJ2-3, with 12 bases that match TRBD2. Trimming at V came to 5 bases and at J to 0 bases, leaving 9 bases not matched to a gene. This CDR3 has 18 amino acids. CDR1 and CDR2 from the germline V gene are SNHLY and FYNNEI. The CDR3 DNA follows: TGTGCCAGCAGTCCAACTAGCGGGGGGTCCCCTAGCACAGATACGCAGTATTTT. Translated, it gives CASSPTSGGSPSTDTQYF.

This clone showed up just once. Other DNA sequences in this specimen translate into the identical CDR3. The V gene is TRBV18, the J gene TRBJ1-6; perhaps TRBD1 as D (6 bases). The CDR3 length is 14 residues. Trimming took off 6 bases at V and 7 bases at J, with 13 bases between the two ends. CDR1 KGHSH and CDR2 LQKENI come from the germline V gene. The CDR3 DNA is TGTGCCAGCTCCCCAGGCACAGGGAATTCACCCCTCCACTTT. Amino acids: CASSPGTGNSPLHF.

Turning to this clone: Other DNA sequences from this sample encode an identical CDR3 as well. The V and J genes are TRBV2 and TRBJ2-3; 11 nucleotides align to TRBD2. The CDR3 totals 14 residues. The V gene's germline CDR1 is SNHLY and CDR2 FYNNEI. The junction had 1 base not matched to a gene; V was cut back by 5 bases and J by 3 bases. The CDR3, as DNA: TGTGCCAGCAGTCTAGCGGGGGGAACAGATACGCAGTATTTT. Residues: CASSLAGGTDTQYF.

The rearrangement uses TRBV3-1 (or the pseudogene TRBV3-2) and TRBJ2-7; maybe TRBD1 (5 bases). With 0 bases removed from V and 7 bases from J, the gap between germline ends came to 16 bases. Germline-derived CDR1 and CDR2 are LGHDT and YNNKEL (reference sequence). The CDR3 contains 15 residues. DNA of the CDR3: TGTGCCAGCAGCCAAGAGAAAGGCAGGGCGTGGGAGCAGTACTTC. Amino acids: CASSQEKGRAWEQYF.

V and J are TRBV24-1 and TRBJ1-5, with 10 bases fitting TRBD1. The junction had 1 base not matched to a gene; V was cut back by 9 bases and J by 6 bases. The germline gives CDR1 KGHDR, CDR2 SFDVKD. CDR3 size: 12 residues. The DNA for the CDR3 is TGTGCCACCGGACAGGGGGGTCAGCCCCAGCATTTT. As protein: CATGQGGQPQHF.

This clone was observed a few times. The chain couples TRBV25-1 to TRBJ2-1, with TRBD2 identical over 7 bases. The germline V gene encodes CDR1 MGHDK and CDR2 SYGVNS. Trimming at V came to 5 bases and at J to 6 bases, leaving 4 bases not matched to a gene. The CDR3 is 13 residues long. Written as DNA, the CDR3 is TGTGCCAGCAGTCAATCGGGGGGCAATGAGCAGTTCTTC. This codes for CASSQSGGNEQFF. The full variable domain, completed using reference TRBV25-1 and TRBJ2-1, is EADIYQTPRYLVIGTGKKITLECSQTMGHDKMYWYQQDPGMELHLIHYSYGVNSTEKGDLSSESTVSRIRTEHFPLTLESARPSHTSQYLCASSQSGGNEQFFGPGTRLTVL.

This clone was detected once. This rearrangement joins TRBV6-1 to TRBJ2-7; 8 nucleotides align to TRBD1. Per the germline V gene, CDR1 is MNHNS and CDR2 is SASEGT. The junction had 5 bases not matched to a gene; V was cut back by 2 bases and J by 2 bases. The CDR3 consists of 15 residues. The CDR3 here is CASSEQGAAAYEQYF. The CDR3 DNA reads TGTGCCAGCAGTGAACAGGGGGCCGCTGCCTACGAGCAGTACTTC.

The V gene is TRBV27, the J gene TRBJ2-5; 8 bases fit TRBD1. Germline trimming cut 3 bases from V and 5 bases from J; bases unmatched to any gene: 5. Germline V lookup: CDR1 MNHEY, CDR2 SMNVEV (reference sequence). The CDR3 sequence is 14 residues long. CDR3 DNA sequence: TGTGCCAGCAGTTTGGGACAGGCTCTGGAGACCCAGTACTTC. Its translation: CASSLGQALETQYF.

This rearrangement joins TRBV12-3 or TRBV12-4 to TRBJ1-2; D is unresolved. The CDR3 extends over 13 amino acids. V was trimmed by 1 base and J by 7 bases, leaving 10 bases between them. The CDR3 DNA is TGTGCCAGCAGTTTAGGCCAGACTATTGGCTACACCTTC. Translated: CASSLGQTIGYTF.

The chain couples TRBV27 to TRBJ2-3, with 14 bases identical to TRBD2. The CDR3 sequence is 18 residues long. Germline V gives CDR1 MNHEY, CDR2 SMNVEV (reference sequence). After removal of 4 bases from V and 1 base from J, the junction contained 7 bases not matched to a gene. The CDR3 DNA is TGTGCCAGCAGTTCGCCCGCGGGACTAGCGGGGGGCACAGATACGCAGTATTTT. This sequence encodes CASSSPAGLAGGTDTQYF.

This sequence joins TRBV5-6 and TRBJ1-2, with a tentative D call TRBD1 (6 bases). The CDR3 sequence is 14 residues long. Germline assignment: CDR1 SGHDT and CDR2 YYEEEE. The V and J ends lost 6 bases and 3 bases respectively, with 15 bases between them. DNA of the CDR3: TGTGCCAGCACCATCAAGGGGGGGGACTATGGCTACACCTTC. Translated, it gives CASTIKGGDYGYTF.